Listed here is a single T cell receptor (beta chain). No antigen is known for it. No much larger clonotype is one base removed from it; base qualities were not supplied. These data come from a study of shared clonotypes between healthy human individuals (TCRdb year 2020). The study in broad terms: Two women and a few men aged 18 to 49 years were included in the cohort. Per donor, three plates each were used for CD4 naive and CD4 memory, two for CD8 naive, and one for CD8 memory. To estimate repertoire size and how much clonotypes are shared between individuals, the study performed deep sequencing of blood TCR repertoires from a few healthy adults. Different laboratories and diverse techniques were used to prepare libraries and sequence TCR repertoires, to increase sequencing depth and limit assay-specific biases. Leukapheresis yielded between about 0.9 and 9 billion PBMCs per donor. The investigation overall reported the following: The small number of donors limited the genetic and exposure-history diversity represented. Pairwise subsampling indicated that sequencing depth was expected to affect the degree of clonotype sharing among donors. When a few donors were compared, the shared fraction of clonotypes was about 5.5% for naive CD4, around 3.6% for naive CD8, 2% to 2.5% for memory CD4, and 0.3% to 0.5% for memory CD8. Higher generation probabilities were observed for clonotypes shared by all four sorted-subset donors than for non-shared clonotypes. Sampling was limited to blood, and TCR repertoires in tissue likely differ from TCR repertoires in blood. Rarefaction of sorted-subset datasets indicated incomplete sequencing despite the large sequencing depth. Naive subsets generally had larger estimated clonotype richness than memory subsets.

Taken from cysteine to phenylalanine, the CDR3 has 15 residues. Only the CDR3 region is kept as DNA, spanning 45 bases read in frame from base 1. The germline V gene gives CDR1 as SGHRS and CDR2 as YFSETQ. Clipping removes 4 bases from V and 2 bases from J, with 4 as the unmatched junction base count. The donors were healthy, HIV-negative adults with no recently reported acute infections or vaccinations. Every donor was a Caucasian adult living in Nashville, Tennessee, USA. CD4+ T cells were enriched through magnetic negative selection, after which naive cells were positively selected on CD45RA and the remaining negative fraction served as the memory subset. Blood was collected by leukapheresis, and PBMCs were isolated by Ficoll-Histopaque density gradient centrifugation and then cryopreserved in liquid nitrogen vapor phase. Analytical flow cytometry was used to check the purity and quantity of every magnetically sorted T cell population. From each sorted fraction, genomic DNA was isolated and quantified by UV absorbance on a Nanodrop 2000c.

Using the deep immunoSEQ assay, multiplex PCR amplified TCR CDR3 regions from genomic DNA. Extracted genomic DNA from each cell subset was distributed evenly across all wells of several immunoSEQ 96-well plates, and each plate was treated as a replicate. For sorted subsets, about 0.2 ug genomic DNA, equal to 30,000 to 35,000 T cell genomes, was loaded into each replicate PCR. The purified libraries were quantified using a Qubit 3.0 fluorometer, sized with a Bioanalyzer 2100, and then quantified again using the KAPA Library Quantification kit. Every immunoSEQ 96-well plate was sequenced on a separate single-read 150-cycle Illumina NextSeq 550 flow cell. In the paper's pipeline: Because the immunoSEQ output held only junctional sequences and lacked quality scores, the filtering could not match the filtering applied to full-length reads. Sequences were annotated with PyIR, a Python wrapper for IgBLAST v1.9, using IMGT germline references to assign V/J genes and CDR3. Reads were filtered out if the reads had weak V/J assignments (E-value above 1e-6), no CDR3, stop codons, out-of-frame junctions, or ambiguous translated residues. A V3J clonotype was defined by an identical inferred V gene, J gene, and CDR3 amino acid sequence. The percentage overlap between two repertoires was calculated by dividing the number of shared unique clonotypes by the size of the smaller repertoire. Repertoire richness was assessed with RTK rarefaction, the Chao1 estimator, and Recon v2.1 estimates of unobserved clonotypes. For all TCRbeta clonotypes obtained by the gDNA method from a few donors, generation probabilities were computed with OLGA. Here the immuneACCESS table is served through TCRdb, limited to in-frame sequences with V and J called. Missing clones are a known gap in these copies; in checked studies unresolved V genes cover under half, and the rest lacks a known reason. D and trimming were read from the DNA, whereas the V and J calls and clone size are those reported in that table. The sample table holds hundreds of thousands of clones, of which more than 70% were seen once. The ten largest account for under 2% of the sample.

The sequenced material came from memory CD4+ T cells sorted from blood. This specimen's cell subset or site label, interpreted: CD45RA-negative fraction. This clonotype was sampled from a woman aged 25-40 years in good health. The sequence is built from TRBV5-1 and TRBJ2-1, with 9 bases in between that match TRBD2. The CDR3 here reads CASSRLADTYNEQFF. The DNA sequence is as follows: TGCGCCAGCAGCCGACTAGCGGATACCTACAATGAGCAGTTCTTC.